Listed below are T cell receptor beta chains from one sample, sequenced in a study of cytomegalovirus exposure and HLA in healthy donors. Generated by immunoSEQ multiplex PCR, the TCRdb table keeps only in-frame clones and is missing some. This table has roughly 150,000 clones, about three quarters appearing once. What was sequenced was PBMCs. These receptors originate from a male donor in good health and CMV-seronegative. Both conserved end residues are part of each CDR3. Fields, in order: J gene, D gene, V gene, clone size, CDR3 protein, CDR3 DNA. A D gene is named only where the DNA matches it firmly. For some rows the clone size is stated as once, few or many, or as a class when expanded; others skip it.

>TRBJ1-3|NA|TRBV21-1|NA
CASLDSGNTIYF
TGTGCCAGCTTGGACAGTGGAAACACCATATATTTT
>TRBJ1-5|TRBD1|TRBV6-1|NA
CASSQTGDWQPQHF
TGTGCCAGCAGTCAGACAGGGGATTGGCAGCCCCAGCATTTT
>TRBJ2-7|TRBD2|TRBV30|NA
CAWRSGSSYEQYF
TGTGCCTGGAGGAGCGGGAGCTCCTACGAGCAGTACTTC
>TRBJ1-6|NA|TRBV7-2|NA
CASSPDGQKNSPLHF
TGTGCCAGCAGCCCCGATGGACAGAAGAATTCACCCCTCCACTTT
>TRBJ1-5|TRBD1|TRBV6-6|NA
CATREGANNQPQHF
TGTGCCACCCGGGAGGGGGCCAACAATCAGCCCCAGCATTTT
>TRBJ1-1|TRBD1|TRBV30|NA
CAWSARWDRGDTEAFF
TGTGCCTGGAGTGCAAGATGGGACAGGGGAGATACTGAAGCTTTCTTT
>TRBJ1-2|NA|TRBV12-2|NA
CASRFRGDTRGYGYTF
TGTGCAAGTCGCTTCCGGGGGGACACGAGAGGGTATGGCTACACCTTC
>TRBJ2-7|TRBD1|TRBV5-1|few
CASSSGTGGYEQYF
TGCGCCAGCAGCTCCGGGACAGGGGGCTACGAGCAGTACTTC
>TRBJ1-1|NA|TRBV27|NA
CASSLYAVNTEAFF
TGTGCCAGCAGTTTATATGCAGTGAACACTGAAGCTTTCTTT
>TRBJ1-1|NA|TRBV2|NA
CASSELELNTEAFF
TGTGCCAGCAGTGAATTGGAGTTGAACACTGAAGCTTTCTTT
>TRBJ1-5|NA|TRBV6-5|NA
CASSYSPDRSQPQHF
TGTGCCAGCAGTTACTCGCCCGACAGGAGCCAGCCCCAGCATTTT
>TRBJ2-5|TRBD2|TRBV5-1|NA
CASSPTPGTSQETQYF
TGCGCCAGCAGCCCCACCCCCGGGACTAGCCAAGAGACCCAGTACTTC
>TRBJ1-2|NA|TRBV30|NA
CAWRNAGGGPFYTF
TGTGCCTGGAGGAATGCGGGGGGGGGACCTTTCTACACCTTC
>TRBJ2-5|NA|TRBV9|NA
CASSAGIGQSSETQYF
TGTGCCAGCAGCGCCGGAATTGGACAGTCGTCGGAGACCCAGTACTTC
>TRBJ1-1|NA|TRBV5-6|NA
CASSFGTLNTEAFF
TGTGCCAGCAGCTTCGGGACTCTCAACACTGAAGCTTTCTTT
>TRBJ2-3|NA|TRBV5-4|NA
CASSWGGTPRGDTQYF
TGTGCCAGCAGCTGGGGCGGGACCCCGCGAGGAGATACGCAGTATTTT
>TRBJ2-7|TRBD2|TRBV5-6|NA
CASSLAGTSGEQYF
TGTGCCAGCAGCTTGGCCGGGACTAGCGGCGAGCAGTACTTC
>TRBJ2-3|TRBD2|TRBV19|NA
CASKDRAGGIPDTQYF
TGTGCCAGTAAGGACAGAGCGGGAGGTATTCCAGATACGCAGTATTTT
>TRBJ2-7|NA|TRBV7-8|NA
CASSFNGGETYEQYF
TGTGCCAGCAGCTTTAACGGCGGGGAGACCTACGAGCAGTACTTC
>TRBJ1-4|NA|TRBV7-9|NA
CSSSLGGGVFF
TGTTCCAGCAGCTTAGGGGGGGGAGTGTTTTTT
>TRBJ2-7|NA|TRBV4-1|NA
CASSQGVGALIYEQYF
TGCGCCAGCAGCCAAGGAGTGGGAGCCCTAATCTACGAGCAGTACTTC
>TRBJ2-3|NA|TRBV27|NA
CASSFAGVDTQYF
TGTGCCAGCAGTTTCGCAGGGGTAGATACGCAGTATTTT
>TRBJ2-7|TRBD2|TRBV7-2|NA
CASSLRDYSYEQYF
TGTGCCAGCAGCTTGAGGGACTACTCCTACGAGCAGTACTTC
>TRBJ1-1|TRBD1|TRBV2|few
CASSATGGSMNTEAFF
TGTGCCAGCAGTGCAACAGGGGGTAGCATGAACACTGAAGCTTTCTTT
>TRBJ1-4|TRBD1|TRBV5-1|NA
CASSRDSKNEKLFF
TGCGCCAGCAGCCGGGACAGTAAAAATGAAAAACTGTTTTTT
>TRBJ1-5|TRBD1|TRBV2|few
CASSEGRGHSQPQHF
TGTGCCAGCAGTGAAGGCAGGGGGCATAGTCAGCCCCAGCATTTT
>TRBJ1-1|NA|TRBV6-6|once
CASSYFGENTEAFF
TGTGCCAGCAGTTACTTCGGGGAGAACACTGAAGCTTTCTTT